One sample yielded the 10 T cell receptor beta chains listed below, sequenced in a study of shared clonotypes between healthy human individuals. Produced via immunoSEQ multiplex PCR; TCRdb's table is partial and in-frame only. The top ten clones hold 1.4% of a sample with roughly 1,100,000 clones, approximately 72% of them seen once. The sequenced sample was memory CD4+ T cells sorted from blood. Indicated subset: CD45RA-negative fraction. These receptor sequences come from a man aged 18 to 35 in good health.

This clone showed up just a few times. V and J are TRBV18 and TRBJ2-6; 9 nucleotides agree with TRBD1. The germline gives CDR1 KGHSH, CDR2 LQKENI. Trimming removed 6 bases from V and 1 base from J; junction bases left unmatched: 7. The CDR3 runs 17 residues. DNA of the CDR3: TGTGCCAGCTCCCTGGGACAGGGCAGGTCTGGGGCCAACGTCCTGACTTTC. Residues: CASSLGQGRSGANVLTF.

The rearrangement joins TRBV5-4 to TRBJ2-6; tentative D call: TRBD2 (5 bases). V lost 5 bases and J 2 bases, leaving 14 bases between the germline ends. The CDR3 is made up of 16 amino acids. Looked up from germline, CDR1 is SGHNT and CDR2 is YYREEE (reference sequence). CDR3 protein: CASSSVAGTGANVLTF. The DNA for the CDR3 is TGTGCCAGCAGTTCGGTGGCGGGTACTGGGGCCAACGTCCTGACTTTC. The variable domain in full, with the rest retrieved from reference TRBV5-4 and TRBJ2-6, is ETGVTQSPTHLIKTRGQQVTLRCSSQSGHNTVSWYQQALGQGPQFIFQYYREEENGRGNFPPRFSGLQFPNYSSELNVNALELDDSALYLCASSSVAGTGANVLTFGAGSRLTVL.

The V gene is TRBV7-9, the J gene TRBJ2-7, with no clear D. V was trimmed by 5 bases and J by 0 bases, leaving 11 bases between them. Germline values: CDR1 SEHNR, CDR2 FQNEAQ (reference sequence). The CDR3 is 14 residues long. Here the CDR3 reads CASSPLSASYEQYF. The CDR3, as DNA: TGTGCCAGCAGCCCCCTGAGCGCCTCCTACGAGCAGTACTTC.

This clone was observed a single time. V is TRBV19 and J is TRBJ1-2; 7 nucleotides agree with TRBD1. This CDR3 has 15 amino acids. V gave up 4 bases and J gave up 2 bases; unmatched junction bases: 7. Germline CDR1 and CDR2: LNHDA and SQIVND (reference sequence). The CDR3 region has the DNA TGTGCCAGTAGTACGGTGACAGGGAACAACTATGGCTACACCTTC. This sequence encodes CASSTVTGNNYGYTF.

The gene calls are TRBV5-4 and TRBJ1-2; 11 positions match TRBD1. Unmatched junction bases numbered 6, after V lost 0 bases and J lost 8 bases. Per the germline V gene, CDR1 is SGHNT and CDR2 is YYREEE (reference sequence). CDR3 length: 15 residues. The CDR3 coding sequence is TGTGCCAGCAGCTTGGCTCTAGGACAGGGGGCAGGCTACACCTTC. This encodes CASSLALGQGAGYTF.

Notes on this clone: Different DNA sequences within this sample yield the same CDR3. The chain joins TRBV5-1 to TRBJ2-7; unclear D gene. V was clipped by 0 bases and J by 3 bases, with 7 bases between them. Germline V CDR1 and CDR2: SGHRS, YFSETQ. The CDR3 is 13 amino acids. The CDR3 is CASSLGRNYEQYF. DNA of the CDR3: TGCGCCAGCAGCTTGGGGCGAAACTACGAGCAGTACTTC.

The CDR3 here is CASGLSVAETQYF. Written as DNA, the CDR3 is TGTGCTAGTGGTTTGTCGGTGGCCGAGACCCAGTACTTC. The chain joins TRBV12-5 to TRBJ2-5; D call uncertain. Germline V gene data show CDR1 as LGHNT and CDR2 as FRNRAP. The CDR3 covers 13 residues. V was shortened by 2 bases and J by 5 bases, with 9 bases between the two germline ends.

On this clone: Other nucleotide sequences from this sample produce the same CDR3. V usage is TRBV5-6 and J usage is TRBJ2-7; D might be TRBD1 (6 bases). The germline V and J ends were trimmed by 3 bases and 3 bases, with 13 bases remaining between them. The CDR3 sequence is 14 residues long. The germline CDR1 and CDR2 sequences are SGHDT and YYEEEE. The CDR3 loop reads CASSSGTFLYEQYF. The CDR3 DNA is TGTGCCAGCAGCTCCGGGACATTTCTCTACGAGCAGTACTTC.

As for this clone: A single base is all that separates this from a far larger clone, so a read error is likely. The gene calls are TRBV2 and TRBJ1-1; D remains ambiguous. The CDR3 has 16 amino acids. CDR1 is SNHLY and CDR2 is FYNNEI in the germline V gene. Trimming removed 6 bases at V and 3 bases at J, with 20 bases between. The CDR3 bases are TGTGCCAGCAGCCTCTTCGGACTCATCGGGGACACTGAAGCTTTCTTT. Protein product: CASSLFGLIGDTEAFF.

This clone was observed a handful of times. The genes are TRBV6-5 and TRBJ1-2; unclear D gene. The CDR3 spans 14 residues. Germline V gene lookup returns CDR1 MNHEY and CDR2 SVGAGI. V lost 0 bases to trimming and J lost 1 base, with 6 bases between them. The CDR3 loop reads CASSYSPFNYGYTF. The CDR3 DNA follows: TGTGCCAGCAGTTACTCACCTTTTAACTATGGCTACACCTTC.